A single sample gave rise to the 28 T cell receptor beta chains below, sequenced in a study of blood T cell repertoires in COVID-19. TCRdb keeps only in-frame clones here, not all; method: immunoSEQ multiplex PCR. The sample lists about 240,000 clones, approximately 78% occurring once. Sequencing was performed on peripheral blood. These TCRs come from a woman older than 75 with COVID-19, enrolled during active disease.

This rearrangement joins TRBV5-4 to TRBJ1-1; 7 bases are a match to TRBD1. The CDR3 totals 14 residues. The junction had 3 bases not matched to a gene; V was cut back by 0 bases and J by 4 bases. Germline V CDR1 and CDR2: SGHNT, YYREEE (reference sequence). Written as DNA, the CDR3 is TGTGCCAGCAGCTTGGAGCCAGGGGGCACTGAAGCTTTCTTT. This gives the protein CASSLEPGGTEAFF. The full variable domain, in which reference TRBV5-4 and TRBJ1-1 provide the parts outside the CDR3, is ETGVTQSPTHLIKTRGQQVTLRCSSQSGHNTVSWYQQALGQGPQFIFQYYREEENGRGNFPPRFSGLQFPNYSSELNVNALELDDSALYLCASSLEPGGTEAFFGQGTRLTVV.

The J gene is TRBJ1-2, the V gene TRBV5-1; D not certain. Germline assignment: CDR1 SGHRS and CDR2 YFSETQ. The CDR3 totals 13 residues. V was cut by 0 bases and J by 7 bases, with 10 bases left in between. The CDR3 bases are TGCGCCAGCAGCTTGGACTCGAAATCTGGCTACACCTTC. This gives the protein CASSLDSKSGYTF.

The V gene is TRBV28, the J gene TRBJ1-4; 9 bases line up with TRBD1. Germline assignment: CDR1 MDHEN and CDR2 SYDVKM. After removal of 6 bases from V and 5 bases from J, the junction contained 7 bases not matched to a gene. This CDR3 region has 15 residues. CDR3 DNA: TGTGCCAGCAGGGACGTGGACAGGGGAAATGAAAAACTGTTTTTT. It encodes CASRDVDRGNEKLFF.

The gene calls are TRBV6-5 and TRBJ2-3; D may be TRBD2 (7 bases). Trimming pared 5 bases from V and 1 base from J, leaving 13 bases between. The CDR3 has 15 amino acids. Germline CDR1 MNHEY, CDR2 SVGAGI. CDR3 nucleotide sequence: TGTGCCAGCAGTATAAGGGGGGGAGGCACAGATACGCAGTATTTT. This translates into CASSIRGGGTDTQYF.

This clone has a handful of counts. V and J are TRBV4-3 and TRBJ2-3; 12 bases agree with TRBD2. Per the germline V gene, CDR1 is LGHNA and CDR2 is YSLEER. J was trimmed by 5 bases and V by 6 bases; bases with no gene match: 9. The CDR3 loop spans 16 amino acids. CDR3: CASSRRLAGEVDTQYF. The CDR3 DNA reads as TGCGCCAGCAGTCGACGACTAGCGGGAGAGGTAGATACGCAGTATTTT.

The chain couples TRBV5-4 to TRBJ2-2; TRBD1 matches at 7 bases. Germline CDR1 SGHNT, CDR2 YYREEE (reference sequence). There are 15 residues in the CDR3. Unmatched junction bases numbered 6, after V lost 3 bases and J lost 4 bases. CDR3 in amino acids: CASSSGTDFTGELFF. DNA for the CDR3: TGTGCCAGCAGCTCCGGGACAGATTTCACCGGGGAGCTGTTTTTT.

This chain links TRBV7-9 with TRBJ1-1; a weak D match, TRBD1 (6 bases). V gave up 4 bases and J gave up 11 bases, with 17 bases separating them. This CDR3 spans 13 amino acids. The germline CDR1 and CDR2 sequences are SEHNR and FQNEAQ (reference sequence). CDR3 nucleotides: TGTGCCAGCAGCTCCGGACAGCTTGGAGCGGCTTTCTTT. Protein sequence: CASSSGQLGAAFF.

The V and J genes are TRBV2 and TRBJ2-7; D remains unclear. The CDR3 is 13 amino acids. CDR1 and CDR2 from the germline V gene are SNHLY and FYNNEI. V lost 3 bases to trimming and J lost 6 bases, with 12 bases between them. Here the CDR3 DNA reads TGTGCCAGCAGTGAGTCCGAGGCCGGCGAGCAGTACTTC. Translation: CASSESEAGEQYF. Variable domain in full (rest from reference TRBV2 and TRBJ2-7): EPEVTQTPSHQVTQMGQEVILRCVPISNHLYFYWYRQILGQKVEFLVSFYNNEISEKSEIFDDQFSVERPDGSNFTLKIRSTKLEDSAMYFCASSESEAGEQYFGPGTRLTVT.

This sequence joins TRBV9 and TRBJ2-3; 8 bases are a match to TRBD2. This CDR3 is 16 amino acids long. CDR1 and CDR2 from the germline V gene are SGDLS and YYNGEE. Trimming cost V 4 bases and J 2 bases; bases outside gene matches: 9. CDR3 DNA: TGTGCCAGCAGCCCGGGGGGGGGACCGTACACAGATACGCAGTATTTT. Residues: CASSPGGGPYTDTQYF. The variable domain in full, completed from reference TRBV9 and TRBJ2-3, reads DSGVTQTPKHLITATGQRVTLRCSPRSGDLSVYWYQQSLDQGLQFLIQYYNGEERAKGNILERFSAQQFPDLHSELNLSSLELGDSALYFCASSPGGGPYTDTQYFGPGTRLTVL.

The chain combines TRBV10-2 with TRBJ2-2; 9 bases align to TRBD2. Germline assignment: CDR1 WSHSY and CDR2 SAAADI. The trim removed 7 bases at V and 8 bases at J, leaving 5 bases unmatched. This CDR3 spans 13 amino acids. The CDR3 sequence is CASTGLAAGELFF. The DNA for the CDR3 is TGCGCCAGCACGGGACTAGCAGCTGGGGAGCTGTTTTTT.

The chain recombines TRBV6-2 or TRBV6-3 with TRBJ2-2, with 8 positions matching TRBD2. Germline V gene lookup returns CDR1 MNHEY and CDR2 SVGEGT. CDR3 length equals 19 residues. The J segment lost 0 bases and the V segment lost 4 bases, leaving 13 bases of the junction unmatched. The DNA for the CDR3 is TGTGCCAGCAGTTCCTTACTAGCGGAAGAATTCGCGAACACCGGGGAGCTGTTTTTT. This codes for CASSSLLAEEFANTGELFF.

J is TRBJ2-5 and V is TRBV5-1; TRBD2 matches 14 bases. The germline gives CDR1 SGHRS, CDR2 YFSETQ. Trimming at V came to 5 bases and at J to 0 bases, leaving 9 bases not matched to a gene. CDR3 size: 18 residues. The CDR3 sequence is CASRGGTSGSWYQETQYF. The CDR3 DNA is TGCGCCAGCAGAGGGGGGACTAGCGGGAGTTGGTACCAAGAGACCCAGTACTTC.

The chain uses TRBV18 and TRBJ2-7, with 11 bases identical to TRBD2. The germline V gene encodes CDR1 KGHSH and CDR2 LQKENI. This CDR3 contains 18 residues. V was clipped by 4 bases and J by 0 bases; unmatched bases: 11. CDR3 amino acids: CASSHTRGTSGSSYEQYF. CDR3 nucleotides: TGTGCCAGCTCACATACGAGAGGGACTAGCGGTTCCTCCTACGAGCAGTACTTC. Filled out from reference TRBV18 and TRBJ2-7, the complete variable domain reads NAGVMQNPRHLVRRRGQEARLRCSPMKGHSHVYWYRQLPEEGLKFMVYLQKENIIDESGMPKERFSAEFPKEGPSILRIQQVVRGDSAAYFCASSHTRGTSGSSYEQYFGPGTRLTVT.

For the CDR3, the DNA is TGTGCCAGCAGAATCACCTCGGGGGGGGATGAGCAGTTCTTC. Translated, it gives CASRITSGGDEQFF. The chain combines TRBV6-5 with TRBJ2-1; the match to TRBD2 covers 8 bases. In germline, CDR1 is MNHEY, CDR2 SVGAGI. The V segment lost 6 bases and the J segment 8 bases; nucleotides outside the gene matches: 9. This CDR3 has 14 amino acids.

The chain has TRBV7-9 and TRBJ1-4; D unclear. V was pared by 5 bases and J by 0 bases, with 10 bases between. CDR1 SEHNR and CDR2 FQNEAQ come from the germline V gene (reference sequence). This CDR3 is built from 15 residues. Written as DNA, the CDR3 is TGTGCCAGCAGCCTCGACGGAGCAACTAATGAAAAACTGTTTTTT. The encoded protein is CASSLDGATNEKLFF.

This chain uses TRBV20-1 with TRBJ1-6; D gene uncertain. The CDR3 runs to 13 residues. The germline V and J ends were trimmed by 3 bases and 8 bases, with 11 bases remaining between them. CDR1 DFQATT and CDR2 SNEGSKA come from the germline V gene (reference sequence). As DNA, the CDR3 is TGCAGTGCTAGTTTACAGAGGGATTCACCCCTCCACTTT. Translating it yields CSASLQRDSPLHF.

V is TRBV7-2 and J is TRBJ1-1; D not resolved. The V gene's germline CDR1 is SGHTA and CDR2 FQGNSA. CDR3 size: 13 residues. Trimming took off 3 bases at V and 1 base at J, with 6 bases between the two ends. CDR3 in amino acids: CASSLRENTEAFF. The CDR3, as DNA: TGTGCCAGCAGCTTGAGGGAGAACACTGAAGCTTTCTTT.

The chain uses TRBV19 and TRBJ1-5; 12 bases map to TRBD1. CDR3 length: 15 amino acids. In germline, CDR1 is LNHDA, CDR2 SQIVND (reference sequence). J was trimmed by 4 bases and V by 5 bases; bases with no gene match: 3. The CDR3 DNA follows: TGTGCCAGTAGTGGGACAGGGGGCATTAATCAGCCCCAGCATTTT. Translation: CASSGTGGINQPQHF. Full variable domain (remainder filled in from reference TRBV19 and TRBJ1-5): DGGITQSPKYLFRKEGQNVTLSCEQNLNHDAMYWYRQDPGQGLRLIYYSQIVNDFQKGDIAEGYSVSREKKESFPLTVTSAQKNPTAFYLCASSGTGGINQPQHFGDGTRLSIL.

The rearrangement uses TRBV9 and TRBJ1-5, with 8 bases fitting TRBD1. Trimming at V came to 1 base and at J to 4 bases, leaving 4 bases not matched to a gene. This CDR3 contains 15 residues. In germline, CDR1 is SGDLS, CDR2 YYNGEE. The CDR3 protein is CASSVSGQVNQPQHF. CDR3 DNA: TGTGCCAGCAGCGTATCGGGACAGGTTAATCAGCCCCAGCATTTT.

This chain links TRBV18 with TRBJ1-1; 7 positions agree with TRBD1. Germline lookup yields CDR1 KGHSH and CDR2 LQKENI. The junction had 9 bases not matched to a gene; V was cut back by 3 bases and J by 5 bases. The length of the CDR3 is 15 residues. The CDR3 is CASSPLAGGPTEAFF. CDR3 bases: TGTGCCAGCTCACCGTTGGCAGGGGGACCAACTGAAGCTTTCTTT.

The sample holds a few counts of this clone. The gene calls are TRBV5-1 and TRBJ2-7; possible D gene TRBD1, 5 bases. Germline lookup yields CDR1 SGHRS and CDR2 YFSETQ. This CDR3 has 13 amino acids. Trimming removed 3 bases at V and 4 bases at J, with 11 bases between. The CDR3 is CASSSTQGYEQYF. The CDR3 DNA sequence: TGCGCCAGCAGCTCCACGCAGGGATACGAGCAGTACTTC.

The gene calls are TRBV18 and TRBJ2-5; 8 nucleotides line up with TRBD2. Germline CDR1 KGHSH, CDR2 LQKENI. CDR3 length: 15 amino acids. Unmatched junction bases numbered 6, after V lost 0 bases and J lost 6 bases. The CDR3 DNA follows: TGTGCCAGCTCACCACCGAGCGGGGGAGGAAAGACCCAGTACTTC. Residues: CASSPPSGGGKTQYF.

This rearrangement joins TRBV9 to TRBJ2-2, with a weak D call TRBD1 (5 bases). This CDR3 has 16 residues. Germline V gene sequence: CDR1 SGDLS, CDR2 YYNGEE. V lost 0 bases, J lost 0 bases, and 9 bases lay in between. The chain's CDR3 is CASSVVVRANTGELFF. CDR3 DNA: TGTGCCAGCAGCGTAGTGGTCAGGGCGAACACCGGGGAGCTGTTTTTT.

The genes are TRBV4-3 and TRBJ2-1; perhaps TRBD2 as D (5 bases). The V end was cut by 0 bases, the J end by 0 bases, with 6 bases between. The germline V gene has CDR1 LGHNA and CDR2 YSLEER. The CDR3 has 15 amino acids. For the CDR3, the DNA is TGCGCCAGCAGCCAAGACCGGGGCTCCTACAATGAGCAGTTCTTC. This sequence encodes CASSQDRGSYNEQFF.

The V and J genes are TRBV18 and TRBJ2-1; 9 bases match TRBD2. Trimming cost V 3 bases and J 9 bases; bases outside gene matches: 12. CDR1 and CDR2 (germline): KGHSH, LQKENI. This CDR3 contains 16 residues. The CDR3 region is CASSPVERRGGREQFF. Written as DNA, the CDR3 is TGTGCCAGCTCACCGGTTGAGAGGCGGGGGGGCCGTGAGCAGTTCTTC.

The V gene is TRBV6-4, the J gene TRBJ2-3; D may be TRBD2 (5 bases). Germline CDR1 is MRHNA and CDR2 is SNTAGT. The CDR3 spans 15 residues. Trimming removed 6 bases from V and 5 bases from J, with 18 bases in between. DNA of the CDR3: TGTGCCAGCAGCCAAACTAGGTTGGATGGAGATACGCAGTATTTT. This codes for CASSQTRLDGDTQYF.

The sample holds one count of this clone. This rearrangement joins TRBV28 to TRBJ2-3; D not certain. The germline V and J ends were trimmed by 5 bases and 5 bases, with 8 bases remaining between them. This CDR3 has 12 amino acids. CDR1 is MDHEN and CDR2 is SYDVKM in the germline V gene. The CDR3 region has the DNA TGTGCCAGCAGTCCCTCGAGAGATACGCAGTATTTT. It translates to CASSPSRDTQYF.

This clone appeared a single time. V usage is TRBV9 and J usage is TRBJ2-7; TRBD2 matches 7 bases. This CDR3 is built from 15 residues. Germline loops: CDR1 SGDLS, CDR2 YYNGEE. J was trimmed by 2 bases and V by 3 bases; bases with no gene match: 8. The CDR3 DNA is TGTGCCAGCAGCGCAACGCCGCGGGGGACCTACGAGCAGTACTTC. Translated, it gives CASSATPRGTYEQYF.